These T cell receptor beta chains were read from a single sample in a study of identical twins. TCRdb redid the calling of the 5' RACE reads with MiXCR, one entry per CDR3 protein. In the table there are about 240,000 distinct CDR3 sequences, roughly 13% of which are singletons. These data were likewise used in another study, on yellow fever vaccine responses in identical twins.

Source material: memory (CD45RO+) T cells sorted from blood. The receptors stem from a woman under 30 in good health. CDR3s include the opening cysteine and the closing phenylalanine or tryptophan. The D gene is left open where the match is weak. The size field is filled for only some rows; it gives once, few, many or a size class.

abundance	d_gene	v_gene	j_gene	CDR3aa	CDR3nt
many	.	TRBV3-1	TRBJ1-5	CASSRGYSNQPQHF	TGTGCCAGCAGCAGGGGCTATAGCAATCAGCCCCAGCATTTT
.	TRBD1	TRBV12-3/TRBV12-4	TRBJ1-6	CASGWTGGAYNSPLHF	TGTGCCAGCGGCTGGACAGGGGGTGCCTATAATTCACCCCTCCACTTT
.	TRBD2	TRBV23-1	TRBJ2-7	CASRRTAGGPYEQYF	TGCGCCAGCAGGCGGACAGCGGGAGGGCCCTACGAGCAGTACTTC
.	TRBD1	TRBV30	TRBJ1-1	CAWTGQANTEAFF	TGTGCCTGGACCGGACAGGCTAACACTGAAGCTTTCTTT
.	.	TRBV30	TRBJ1-1	CAWKGDGGTEAFF	TGTGCCTGGAAGGGTGACGGGGGCACTGAAGCTTTCTTT
.	TRBD1	TRBV3-1	TRBJ2-5	CACCLADQGAPSMETQYF	TGTGCCTGCTGTTTAGCGGATCAGGGGGCCCCCTCGATGGAGACCCAGTACTTC
.	.	TRBV25-1	TRBJ2-2	CASSLDRPAKLFF	TGTGCCAGCAGCCTGGACCGGCCGGCGAAACTGTTTTTT
.	.	TRBV18	TRBJ2-5	CASSPPSRSQETQYF	TGTGCCAGCTCACCACCGTCGCGGAGCCAAGAGACCCAGTACTTC
few	.	TRBV6-1	TRBJ2-7	CASSGLAGHEQYF	TGTGCCAGCAGTGGGCTAGCAGGTCACGAGCAGTACTTC
many	.	TRBV12-3/TRBV12-4	TRBJ2-3	CASSFTPKTDTQYF	TGTGCCAGCAGTTTTACGCCCAAAACAGATACGCAGTATTTT
few	.	TRBV6-4	TRBJ2-2	CASSPTSAGELFF	TGTGCCAGCAGTCCTACTAGTGCCGGGGAGCTGTTTTTT
many	.	TRBV5-6	TRBJ2-2	CASSLTGFGELFF	TGTGCCAGCAGCTTGACAGGGTTCGGGGAGCTGTTTTTT
.	.	TRBV6-6	TRBJ2-3	CASTLPPGGSTDTQYF	TGTGCCAGCACCCTCCCCCCAGGGGGGAGCACAGATACGCAGTATTTT
few	TRBD1	TRBV5-1	TRBJ1-1	CASQDREGTEAFF	TGCGCCAGCCAGGACAGGGAAGGTACTGAAGCTTTCTTT
few	TRBD2	TRBV6-2/TRBV6-3	TRBJ2-7	CASNWGRASEQYF	TGTGCCAGCAACTGGGGGAGGGCGAGCGAGCAGTACTTC
.	.	TRBV9	TRBJ2-4	CASSVGESALRGNIQYF	TGTGCCAGCAGCGTAGGTGAATCGGCTCTCAGGGGAAACATTCAGTACTTC
.	.	TRBV6-2/TRBV6-3	TRBJ2-1	CASSGASYNEQFF	TGTGCCAGCAGCGGCGCCTCCTACAATGAGCAGTTCTTC
once	TRBD2	TRBV4-2	TRBJ2-1	CASSQDMGTSRLNEQFF	TGTGCCAGCAGCCAAGATATGGGGACTAGCAGATTAAATGAGCAGTTCTTC
.	TRBD2	TRBV5-1	TRBJ2-5	CASSPTSGRQETQYF	TGCGCCAGCAGCCCGACTAGCGGGAGACAGGAGACCCAGTACTTC
.	TRBD2	TRBV20-1	TRBJ2-1	CSAPGLAGFYNEQFF	TGCAGTGCCCCGGGACTAGCGGGATTCTACAATGAGCAGTTCTTC
.	.	TRBV7-6	TRBJ2-2	CASSSAKGLNTGELFF	TGTGCCAGCAGCTCGGCCAAGGGACTGAACACCGGGGAGCTGTTTTTT
few	.	TRBV4-1	TRBJ1-1	CASSQDQPGLIAEAFF	TGCGCCAGCAGCCAAGACCAACCGGGACTTATCGCTGAAGCTTTCTTT
.	TRBD2	TRBV3-1	TRBJ2-7	CASSQGAAAGGPEQYF	TGTGCCAGCAGCCAAGGGGCAGCAGCGGGGGGGCCCGAGCAGTACTTC
few	TRBD2	TRBV7-9	TRBJ2-1	CASSLAAAGGWNEQFF	TGTGCCAGCAGCTTAGCGGCAGCGGGGGGGTGGAATGAGCAGTTCTTC
.	.	TRBV18	TRBJ2-7	CASSPQKTYEQYF	TGTGCCAGCTCACCGCAAAAAACCTACGAGCAGTACTTC